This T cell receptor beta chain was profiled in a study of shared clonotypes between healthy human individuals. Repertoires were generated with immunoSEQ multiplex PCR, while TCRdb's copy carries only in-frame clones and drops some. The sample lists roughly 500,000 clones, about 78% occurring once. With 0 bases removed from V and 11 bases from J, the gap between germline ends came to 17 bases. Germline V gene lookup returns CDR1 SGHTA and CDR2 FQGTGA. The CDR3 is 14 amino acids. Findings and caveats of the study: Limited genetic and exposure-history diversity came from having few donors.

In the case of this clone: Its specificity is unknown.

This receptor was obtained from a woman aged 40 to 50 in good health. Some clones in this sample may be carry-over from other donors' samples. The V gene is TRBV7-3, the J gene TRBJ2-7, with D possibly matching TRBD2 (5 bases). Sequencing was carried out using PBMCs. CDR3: CASSLTPRTVGEYF. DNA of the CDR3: TGTGCCAGCAGCTTAACCCCCAGGACGGTCGGGGAGTACTTC.